Presented here are 18 T cell receptor beta chains from one specimen sequenced in a study of shared clonotypes between healthy human individuals (TCRdb year 2020). Library creation used the immunoSEQ multiplex PCR assay. TCRdb took this table from immuneACCESS and kept in-frame rearrangements with V and J called. Such tables lack part of the clones; where checked against another copy, unresolved V genes explain under half of the gap, and the rest is unexplained. The sample table lists 1.4 million to 1.5 million clones, about 96% of them with a count of one. The ten largest account for 1.2% of the sample. Sequencing was performed on naive CD4+ T cells sorted from blood. Sample cell subset or site, as interpreted from the label and publication: CD45RA+ positively selected. These receptors originate from a man aged 25-45 years in good health.

The chain employs TRBV11-2 and TRBJ2-5; maybe TRBD1 (6 bases). Germline CDR1 is SGHAT and CDR2 is FQNNGV. The CDR3 is made up of 14 amino acids. Trimming removed 5 bases at V and 5 bases at J, with 15 bases between. The CDR3 nucleotides are TGTGCCAGCAGCCGACAAGGGGGTAGGGAGACCCAGTACTTC. Translation gives CASSRQGGRETQYF.

The gene calls are TRBV7-2 and TRBJ2-1, with D possibly being TRBD2 (7 bases). The CDR3 contains 16 residues. Germline CDR1 is SGHTA and CDR2 is FQGNSA. V dropped 1 base and J dropped 5 bases, with 15 bases sitting between them. CDR3: CASSLEVGGGNNEQFF. The DNA for the CDR3 is TGTGCCAGCAGCTTAGAGGTGGGAGGGGGAAACAATGAGCAGTTCTTC. Full variable domain (remainder filled in from reference TRBV7-2 and TRBJ2-1): GAGVSQSPSNKVTEKGKDVELRCDPISGHTALYWYRQSLGQGLEFLIYFQGNSAPDKSGLPSDRFSAERTGGSVSTLTIQRTQQEDSAVYLCASSLEVGGGNNEQFFGPGTRLTVL.

The genes are TRBV27 and TRBJ2-1; TRBD1 aligns across 9 bases. The CDR3 covers 15 residues. After removal of 6 bases from V and 3 bases from J, the junction contained 6 bases not matched to a gene. The V gene's germline CDR1 is MNHEY and CDR2 SMNVEV (reference sequence). The CDR3 protein is CASSRQGGFYNEQFF. CDR3 sequence (DNA): TGTGCCAGCAGCCGACAGGGGGGGTTCTACAATGAGCAGTTCTTC.

The chain carries TRBV19 and TRBJ2-7, with D tentatively TRBD2 (6 bases). Germline V gene lookup returns CDR1 LNHDA and CDR2 SQIVND (reference sequence). CDR3 length equals 16 residues. Between the trimmed V and J ends, which lost 3 bases and 2 bases, there was a span of 17 bases. The CDR3 reads CASSMGGATLTYEQYF. Here the CDR3 DNA reads TGTGCCAGTAGTATGGGCGGGGCTACCCTAACCTACGAGCAGTACTTC.

The V gene is TRBV7-9, the J gene TRBJ1-2; D unclear. Per germline, CDR1 SEHNR and CDR2 FQNEAQ (reference sequence). The CDR3 is 15 amino acids. The V gene lost 2 bases and the J gene lost 0 bases, with 10 bases spanning the gap. The CDR3 spells CASSLLAGANYGYTF. CDR3 sequence (DNA): TGTGCCAGCAGCTTATTGGCAGGCGCTAACTATGGCTACACCTTC.

The gene calls are TRBV28 and TRBJ2-3, with 8 bases aligning to TRBD2. The germline CDR1 and CDR2 sequences are MDHEN and SYDVKM. J gave up 6 bases and V 4 bases, and 12 bases lay outside the gene matches. The CDR3 sequence is 16 residues long. The CDR3, as DNA: TGTGCCAGCAGTTCACTAGCGGCCCCTCCGCGGGATACGCAGTATTTT. Encoded protein: CASSSLAAPPRDTQYF.

The rearrangement links TRBV5-1 to TRBJ2-5; 8 bases are shared with TRBD1. Trimming took 4 bases from V and 5 from J; bases not matched to a gene: 10. There are 15 residues in the CDR3. Per germline, CDR1 SGHRS and CDR2 YFSETQ. Written as DNA, the CDR3 is TGCGCCAGCAGCCTGGACAGGGTTTTTCGGGAGACCCAGTACTTC. This encodes CASSLDRVFRETQYF.

The chain employs TRBV18 and TRBJ2-1, with 12 bases lining up with TRBD2. CDR1 KGHSH and CDR2 LQKENI come from the germline V gene. CDR3 size: 19 residues. V shed 5 bases, J shed 3 bases, and the junction held 14 bases outside the gene matches. The CDR3, as DNA: TGTGCCAGCTCAAAGACGGGACTAGCGGGCCTCGGTGGCTACAATGAGCAGTTCTTC. The encoded protein is CASSKTGLAGLGGYNEQFF.

The chain joins TRBV2 to TRBJ1-2, with 9 bases aligning to TRBD1. CDR3 length equals 13 residues. The germline CDR1 and CDR2 sequences are SNHLY and FYNNEI. The trim removed 4 bases at V and 4 bases at J, leaving 1 base unmatched. The CDR3 spells CASSADRGYGYTF. DNA of the CDR3: TGTGCCAGCAGTGCGGACAGGGGCTATGGCTACACCTTC.

The rearrangement links TRBV29-1 to TRBJ2-3; D remains unclear. The V and J ends lost 6 bases and 0 bases respectively, with 10 bases between them. The CDR3 length is 13 residues. Germline CDR1 SQVTM, CDR2 ANQGSEA. CDR3: CSVSMDSTDTQYF. The CDR3 DNA is TGCAGCGTCTCCATGGACAGCACAGATACGCAGTATTTT.

The rearrangement uses TRBV5-4 and TRBJ2-6; D is perhaps TRBD2 (5 bases). The V end lost 2 bases, the J end lost 0 bases, and 12 bases lay between the germline ends. There are 17 residues in the CDR3. The germline V gene has CDR1 SGHNT and CDR2 YYREEE (reference sequence). Here the CDR3 reads CASSFGVTTSGANVLTF. The DNA of the CDR3 is TGTGCCAGCAGCTTCGGGGTTACAACCTCTGGGGCCAACGTCCTGACTTTC.

The rearrangement links TRBV5-4 to TRBJ2-2; TRBD2 aligns across 14 bases. The J segment lost 3 bases and the V segment lost 3 bases, leaving 7 bases of the junction unmatched. This CDR3 comprises 18 residues. Germline CDR1 reads SGHNT; CDR2 reads YYREEE (reference sequence). This CDR3 is CASSSGTSGRIHTGELFF. In DNA, the CDR3 is TGTGCCAGCAGCTCCGGGACTAGCGGGAGAATTCACACCGGGGAGCTGTTTTTT.

The chain joins TRBV4-1 to TRBJ1-2, with D hard to call. The CDR3 contains 15 residues. Between the trimmed V and J ends, which lost 0 bases and 0 bases, there was a span of 8 bases. The germline CDR1 and CDR2 sequences are MGHRA and YSYEKL. The CDR3 protein is CASSQDRRANYGYTF. The CDR3 DNA reads TGCGCCAGCAGCCAAGACAGACGTGCTAACTATGGCTACACCTTC.

The chain couples TRBV6-6 to TRBJ2-7, with no clear D. Germline V gene data show CDR1 as MNHNY and CDR2 as SVGAGI (reference sequence). This CDR3 has 13 residues. The germline V and J ends were trimmed by 6 bases and 5 bases, with 14 bases remaining between them. As DNA, the CDR3 is TGTGCCAGCAGCAGACTTGGACCCCACGAGCAGTACTTC. The encoded protein is CASSRLGPHEQYF.

This clone was detected once. The genes are TRBV10-2 and TRBJ2-1; 7 nucleotides agree with TRBD2. CDR1 WSHSY and CDR2 SAAADI come from the germline V gene. Trimming cost V 5 bases and J 0 bases; bases outside gene matches: 4. The CDR3 runs 15 residues. The CDR3 nucleotides read TGCGCCAGCAGTTCACTAGCGAACTCCTACAATGAGCAGTTCTTC. Protein sequence: CASSSLANSYNEQFF.

V and J are TRBV9 and TRBJ2-1; D unresolved. This CDR3 is 13 amino acids long. Germline V gene data show CDR1 as SGDLS and CDR2 as YYNGEE. Trimming shortened V by 1 base and J by 7 bases, and 9 bases separated the two germline ends. CDR3 in DNA: TGTGCCAGCAGCGTATACCCCTTGAATGAGCAGTTCTTC. It yields the protein CASSVYPLNEQFF. Drawing the rest from reference TRBV9 and TRBJ2-1, the complete variable domain is DSGVTQTPKHLITATGQRVTLRCSPRSGDLSVYWYQQSLDQGLQFLIQYYNGEERAKGNILERFSAQQFPDLHSELNLSSLELGDSALYFCASSVYPLNEQFFGPGTRLTVL.

The CDR3 DNA is TGTGCCAGCAGTCCCCGGACGGAACAGCCCCAGCATTTT. Translation gives CASSPRTEQPQHF. The chain carries TRBV2 and TRBJ1-5; no clear D gene. Germline V gene data show CDR1 as SNHLY and CDR2 as FYNNEI. The CDR3 has 13 residues. Trimming cost V 5 bases and J 7 bases, with 12 bases left between them.

The chain carries TRBV2 and TRBJ2-1, with D tentatively TRBD2 (6 bases). This CDR3 comprises 15 residues. Germline CDR1 reads SNHLY; CDR2 reads FYNNEI. The V end was cut by 4 bases, the J end by 4 bases, with 14 bases between. The CDR3 loop is CASSGRVRSYNEQFF. CDR3 DNA: TGTGCCAGCAGTGGGAGGGTAAGATCATACAATGAGCAGTTCTTC.